These 21 T cell receptor beta chains originate from one sample sequenced in a study of T cells in Graves' hyperthyroidism and ophthalmopathy. The TCR beta CDR3 regions underwent amplification using RNA transcripts as the source. TCR CDR3 regions were first amplified by RT-PCR with HTBI primers. TCRdb reprocessed the multiplex PCR reads with MiXCR, giving one entry per CDR3 protein. This table holds a few hundred thousand distinct CDR3 sequences, roughly 15% found once. Sample: blood. All receptors derive from a young woman with Graves' ophthalmopathy.

This clonotype was observed a handful of times. The gene calls are TRBV27 and TRBJ1-6; D uncertain. The CDR3 covers 16 residues. Germline V lookup: CDR1 MNHEY, CDR2 SMNVEV (reference sequence). V was shortened by 5 bases and J by 0 bases, with 11 bases between the two germline ends. This CDR3 reads CASSPGMSSYNSPLHF. The DNA for the CDR3 is TGTGCCAGCAGTCCGGGAATGAGCTCCTATAATTCACCCCTCCACTTT.

This clonotype was detected many times. The rearrangement uses TRBV12-3 or TRBV12-4 and TRBJ2-7, with D perhaps TRBD1 (6 bases). Between the trimmed V and J ends, which lost 8 bases and 5 bases, there was a span of 16 bases. The CDR3 runs 13 residues. This CDR3 is CASSMGRGNEQYF. CDR3 in DNA: TGTGCCAGCTCTATGGGCAGGGGCAACGAGCAGTACTTC.

The sample holds many counts of this clonotype. This chain connects TRBV13 to TRBJ2-7; 8 bases are a match to TRBD1. This CDR3 has 14 residues. The V and J ends lost 2 bases and 5 bases, in that order; junction bases with no gene match: 5. Germline V CDR1 and CDR2: PRHDT, FYEKMQ (reference sequence). The CDR3 coding sequence is TGTGCCAGCAGCTTAACAGGGGGGCACCACGAGCAGTACTTC. This translates into CASSLTGGHHEQYF.

This clonotype appeared many times. The rearrangement joins TRBV20-1 to TRBJ2-1; TRBD2 matches at 7 bases. The CDR3 length is 17 residues. V trimming: 3 bases; J trimming: 0 bases; junction bases outside the gene matches: 11. Germline-derived CDR1 and CDR2 are DFQATT and SNEGSKA (reference sequence). This CDR3 is CSASGRPIFSSYNEQFF. CDR3 nucleotides: TGCAGTGCTAGCGGGAGGCCCATTTTTAGCTCCTACAATGAGCAGTTCTTC.

The table lists this clonotype with many counts. The chain joins TRBV20-1 to TRBJ1-1; D not certain. This CDR3 has 12 amino acids. The V end was cut by 2 bases, the J end by 5 bases, with 9 bases between. Germline CDR1 reads DFQATT; CDR2 reads SNEGSKA (reference sequence). The chain's CDR3 is CSARFSGTEAFF. The CDR3, as DNA: TGCAGTGCTAGATTTAGCGGGACTGAAGCTTTCTTT.

There are a few counts of this clonotype. This chain links TRBV20-1 with TRBJ1-6, with D tentatively TRBD1 (6 bases). Germline CDR1 DFQATT, CDR2 SNEGSKA (reference sequence). The CDR3 consists of 13 residues. V was trimmed by 3 bases and J by 9 bases, leaving 12 bases between them. In DNA, the CDR3 is TGCAGTGCTAGCGTAACAGGGTTTTCACCCCTCCACTTT. Protein: CSASVTGFSPLHF.

This clonotype showed up just once. The genes are TRBV6-2 or TRBV6-3 and TRBJ1-1, with D possibly TRBD1 on 6 matching bases. The V end was cut by 4 bases, the J end by 1 base, with 13 bases between. The CDR3 spans 15 residues. Germline lookup yields CDR1 MNHEY and CDR2 SVGEGT. The CDR3: CASSSGEDRNTEAFF. The CDR3 coding sequence is TGTGCCAGCAGTTCTGGTGAGGACAGGAACACTGAAGCTTTCTTT.

CDR3 loop: CASSPRYSYEQYF. CDR3 bases: TGTGCCAGCAGCCCCCGATACTCCTACGAGCAGTACTTC. This chain joins TRBV9 and TRBJ2-7; D remains ambiguous. This CDR3 is 13 amino acids long. Germline CDR1 SGDLS, CDR2 YYNGEE. V was trimmed by 4 bases and J by 0 bases, leaving 8 bases between them.

This clonotype was observed many times. The chain carries TRBV7-2 and TRBJ2-5; tentative D call: TRBD2 (5 bases). Germline CDR1 is SGHTA and CDR2 is FQGNSA. The V gene lost 5 bases and the J gene lost 3 bases, with 13 bases spanning the gap. The CDR3 is 14 amino acids. CDR3 sequence reads: CASSPEAAEETQYF. CDR3 in DNA: TGTGCCAGCAGCCCGGAAGCGGCGGAAGAGACCCAGTACTTC.

This clonotype was seen at least ten times. This chain connects TRBV12-3 or TRBV12-4 to TRBJ1-1; D not certain. V was shortened by 1 base and J by 0 bases, with 6 bases between the two germline ends. The CDR3 contains 14 residues. This CDR3 reads CASSLVGMNTEAFF. As DNA, the CDR3 is TGTGCCAGCAGTTTAGTGGGCATGAACACTGAAGCTTTCTTT.

This clonotype was found a few times. The chain is built from TRBV19 and TRBJ2-2; D is possibly TRBD1 (6 bases). This CDR3 contains 16 residues. Germline V gene data show CDR1 as LNHDA and CDR2 as SQIVND (reference sequence). V dropped 1 base and J dropped 2 bases, with 11 bases sitting between them. CDR3 DNA: TGTGCCAGTAGTATAGGTCAGGGGATCAACACCGGGGAGCTGTTTTTT. It specifies CASSIGQGINTGELFF. Full variable domain (missing parts from reference TRBV19 and TRBJ2-2): DGGITQSPKYLFRKEGQNVTLSCEQNLNHDAMYWYRQDPGQGLRLIYYSQIVNDFQKGDIAEGYSVSREKKESFPLTVTSAQKNPTAFYLCASSIGQGINTGELFFGEGSRLTVL.

This clonotype was observed a handful of times. V and J are TRBV7-3 and TRBJ2-2; a weak D match, TRBD1 (6 bases). The CDR3 spans 17 residues. V dropped 5 bases and J dropped 1 base, with 17 bases sitting between them. The germline V gene has CDR1 SGHTA and CDR2 FQGTGA. The CDR3 is CASSPDRPILNTGELFF. The DNA for the CDR3 is TGTGCCAGCAGCCCAGACAGGCCGATCTTGAACACCGGGGAGCTGTTTTTT.

This sequence joins TRBV27 and TRBJ2-5, with D possibly matching TRBD2 (5 bases). The V end lost 2 bases, the J end lost 2 bases, and 12 bases lay between the germline ends. CDR1 MNHEY and CDR2 SMNVEV come from the germline V gene (reference sequence). The CDR3 has 15 amino acids. CDR3 bases: TGTGCCAGCAGTTTAGAACTAGGACGTCAAGAGACCCAGTACTTC. Translating it yields CASSLELGRQETQYF.

V is TRBV7-8 and J is TRBJ2-2; no clear D. The CDR3 contains 15 residues. Germline lookup yields CDR1 SGHVS and CDR2 FQNEAQ. V was trimmed by 1 base and J by 4 bases, leaving 10 bases between them. The CDR3 region has the DNA TGTGCCAGCAGCTTAGGCGTTGGCGTCACCGGGGAGCTGTTTTTT. As protein: CASSLGVGVTGELFF.

In this sample, this clonotype turned up many times. V is TRBV30 and J is TRBJ1-2, with a tentative D call TRBD1 (5 bases). Germline lookup yields CDR1 GTSNPN and CDR2 SVGIG (reference sequence). This CDR3 spans 12 amino acids. The ends were cut back, 5 bases at V and 4 bases at J, with 11 bases in the middle. The CDR3 protein is CAWGGYGYGYTF. The CDR3 bases are TGTGCCTGGGGGGGTTACGGCTATGGCTACACCTTC.

This clonotype was counted between two and nine times. The chain carries TRBV7-2 and TRBJ2-1, with 7 nucleotides matching TRBD1. V shed 5 bases and J 3 bases; nucleotides not matched to a gene: 7. Germline V CDR1 and CDR2: SGHTA, FQGNSA. The CDR3 loop spans 15 amino acids. The CDR3 coding sequence is TGTGCCAGCAGCGTCACAGGGGACCTCTACAATGAGCAGTTCTTC. This encodes CASSVTGDLYNEQFF. Full variable domain (outside the CDR3, taken from reference TRBV7-2 and TRBJ2-1): GAGVSQSPSNKVTEKGKDVELRCDPISGHTALYWYRQSLGQGLEFLIYFQGNSAPDKSGLPSDRFSAERTGGSVSTLTIQRTQQEDSAVYLCASSVTGDLYNEQFFGPGTRLTVL.

The rearrangement links TRBV19 to TRBJ1-5; D unresolved. The germline V gene encodes CDR1 LNHDA and CDR2 SQIVND (reference sequence). The CDR3 runs 15 residues. V lost 6 bases and J 0 bases, leaving 12 bases between the germline ends. CDR3 region: CASSPWLTSNQPQHF. CDR3 nucleotides: TGTGCCAGTAGCCCGTGGCTGACTAGCAATCAGCCCCAGCATTTT. The entire variable domain, with the rest obtained from reference TRBV19 and TRBJ1-5, is as follows: DGGITQSPKYLFRKEGQNVTLSCEQNLNHDAMYWYRQDPGQGLRLIYYSQIVNDFQKGDIAEGYSVSREKKESFPLTVTSAQKNPTAFYLCASSPWLTSNQPQHFGDGTRLSIL.

This clonotype was seen a few times. The rearrangement links TRBV24-1 to TRBJ2-2; D may be TRBD2 (5 bases). The CDR3 contains 14 residues. V lost 3 bases to trimming and J lost 7 bases, with 11 bases between them. From germline, CDR1 is KGHDR and CDR2 SFDVKD. The CDR3 loop is CATSDVGLGGELFF. DNA for the CDR3: TGTGCCACCAGTGATGTCGGACTTGGCGGGGAGCTGTTTTTT.

Details on this clonotype: This may be a read error: a much more frequent sequence differs by one nucleotide. The chain joins TRBV27 to TRBJ1-1, with a weak D call TRBD1 (5 bases). The CDR3 runs to 13 residues. CDR1 and CDR2 (germline): MNHEY, SMNVEV (reference sequence). CDR3 amino acids: CASSWRGSTEASF. The DNA of the CDR3 is TGTGCCAGCAGTTGGAGGGGCTCGACTGAAGCTTCCTTT.

In this sample, this clonotype turned up a few times. The chain uses TRBV19 and TRBJ2-1, with 13 bases lining up with TRBD2. Per the germline V gene, CDR1 is LNHDA and CDR2 is SQIVND (reference sequence). V lost 3 bases to trimming and J lost 7 bases; unmatched junction nucleotides: 3. This CDR3 is built from 15 residues. The CDR3 DNA reads as TGTGCCAGTAGTATGCCGACTAGCGGGAGGAATGAGCAGTTCTTC. Protein product: CASSMPTSGRNEQFF.

Ten or more counts support this clonotype. The genes are TRBV12-3 or TRBV12-4 and TRBJ1-3; 9 nucleotides match TRBD1. This CDR3 is built from 16 residues. V shed 7 bases, J shed 5 bases, and the junction held 12 bases outside the gene matches. The CDR3, as DNA: TGTGCCAGCACCCGGGACAGGGTCACGACAAGAAACACCATATATTTT. Its translation: CASTRDRVTTRNTIYF.